This T cell receptor beta chain was sequenced during a study of blood T cell repertoires in COVID-19 (dated by TCRdb to the early 2020s). Broadly, across the study: Samples covering the acute and convalescent phases of COVID-19 were provided by collaborators in the United States, Italy and Spain. The material from the prospective study consisted of cDNA or gDNA derived from T cells, B-cell-depleted T cells, or PBMCs. Deeply sampled blood TCRbeta repertoires from subjects exposed to, actively infected with, or recovered from COVID-19 were included in the dataset. A freely available public database, intended as a resource for researchers studying the immune response to SARS-CoV-2, is where the repertoires were released. The samples were drawn from the first 160 participants of the ongoing ImmuneRACE study and from 1,254 subjects provided by 6 global collaborators. A de-identified subject ID, COVID-19 status, age in years and sex were almost always included in the sample metadata. Where available, HLA class I and class II types were obtained from metadata supplied by the sample provider rather than from assay-based typing.

Concerning this clone itself: This receptor's antigen is unknown. Base qualities are not recorded, but no much larger clone differs from it by a single base.

Participants in the prospective study were enrolled through a virtual design, were aged about 18 to 90 years, and lived in approximately 24 United States geographic areas. In the prospective study, participants were assigned to cohorts based on the clinical history participants reported in a screening survey and a study questionnaire. For ImmuneRACE Cohort 3, a participant was defined as recovered based on two consecutive negative NP/OP PCR tests, clearance by a healthcare professional, or resolution of symptoms. In the prospective study, mobile phlebotomists collected whole blood, serum and a nasopharyngeal or oropharyngeal swab from each participant. Prospective study participants could optionally give additional blood draws and questionnaires over an approximately 2-month period. Before DNA extraction, blood samples from the prospective study were shipped at room temperature or frozen. The immunoSEQ Assay, a bias-controlled multiplex PCR, was used to amplify TCRbeta CDR3 regions from genomic DNA. Per the original workflow: Nucleated cell counts per sample were estimated from amplification of reference gene primers within the assay. To quantify the absolute abundance of each unique TCRbeta CDR3 rearrangement, sequence reads were collapsed and filtered. Productive Simpson clonality was computed per sample as the square root of Simpson's diversity index over productive rearrangements. The table comes from immuneACCESS by way of TCRdb, which keeps in-frame sequences with V and J called. Part of the clones is missing from these tables; in studies checked, under half for an unresolved V gene and the rest for unknown reasons. V and J calls plus clone size are reproduced from that table; the DNA served to infer D and trimming. The sample table holds more than 200,000 clones, of which around 89% were seen once. Over 4% of the sample rests with the top ten.

The study at large found these results: Clinical and demographic metadata were provided uncurated, with the amount varying by source and participant.

After removal of 5 bases from V and 3 bases from J, the junction retains 12 bases not matched to a gene. Taken from cysteine to phenylalanine, the CDR3 has 16 residues. Of the read, only the CDR3 DNA is kept; its 48 bases are in frame from base 1. The germline V gene provides CDR1 SGHAT and CDR2 FQNNGV. This chain is built from TRBV11-2 and TRBJ1-1; TRBD1 agrees with 7 junctional bases. This receptor was taken from a woman under 40 who had recovered from COVID-19. Material for sequencing was PBMCs or T cells enriched from blood (not recorded which). The sequence in DNA is TGTGCCAGCAGCCCCGGGGCAGGGGGTCGTGACACTGAAGCTTTCTTT. Translated, it reads CASSPGAGGRDTEAFF.